These 27 T cell receptor beta chains were sequenced from one sample in a study of T cells after yellow fever vaccination. From the 5' RACE reads, TCRdb called clonotypes with MiXCR, one entry per CDR3 protein. Among 510,000 or so distinct CDR3 sequences listed, approximately 21% were seen once. The sample was PBMCs, taken 15 days after the yellow fever booster vaccination. All receptors derive from a man younger than 40 who received the YFV17D yellow fever vaccine.

The chain has TRBV5-1 and TRBJ2-1; 9 nucleotides match TRBD2. Germline V gives CDR1 SGHRS, CDR2 YFSETQ. Trimming cost V 0 bases and J 7 bases; bases outside gene matches: 8. The length of the CDR3 is 16 residues. CDR3 residues: CASSLAGSGGGNEQFF. CDR3 DNA sequence: TGCGCCAGCAGCTTGGCCGGTAGCGGGGGAGGGAATGAGCAGTTCTTC.

The chain uses TRBV5-6 and TRBJ2-1, with 8 nucleotides matching TRBD2. Trimming removed 1 base from V and 12 bases from J; junction bases left unmatched: 3. The CDR3 length is 12 residues. Germline values: CDR1 SGHDT, CDR2 YYEEEE. The CDR3 DNA reads TGTGCCAGCAGCTTGATTCGGGAGGGGCAGTTCTTC. Protein product: CASSLIREGQFF. Full variable domain (rest looked up from reference TRBV5-6 and TRBJ2-1): DAGVTQSPTHLIKTRGQQVTLRCSPKSGHDTVSWYQQALGQGPQFIFQYYEEEERQRGNFPDRFSGHQFPNYSSELNVNALLLGDSALYLCASSLIREGQFFGPGTRLTVL.

This clonotype was counted a few times. The V and J genes are TRBV7-8 and TRBJ1-5; no definite D call. In germline, CDR1 is SGHVS, CDR2 FQNEAQ. The CDR3 runs to 14 residues. V shed 2 bases and J shed 4 bases, with 9 bases lying between them. Here the CDR3 reads CASSLFQKNQPQHF. CDR3 nucleotides: TGTGCCAGCAGCTTATTTCAGAAAAATCAGCCCCAGCATTTT.

Here the CDR3 reads CASSLPQGQGGTEAFF. The CDR3 DNA reads as TGTGCCAGCAGCTTACCGCAGGGACAGGGGGGTACTGAAGCTTTCTTT. The V and J genes are TRBV7-2 and TRBJ1-1, with 11 bases matching TRBD1. Trimming took 2 bases from V and 5 from J; bases not matched to a gene: 7. CDR3 length equals 16 residues. Germline CDR1 and CDR2: SGHTA and FQGNSA. Looking up the rest from reference TRBV7-2 and TRBJ1-1 gives the full variable domain: GAGVSQSPSNKVTEKGKDVELRCDPISGHTALYWYRQSLGQGLEFLIYFQGNSAPDKSGLPSDRFSAERTGGSVSTLTIQRTQQEDSAVYLCASSLPQGQGGTEAFFGQGTRLTVV.

The rearrangement uses TRBV3-1 and TRBJ2-7; D possibly matches TRBD1 or TRBD2 (5 bases each). V gave up 7 bases and J gave up 2 bases, with 12 bases separating them. The CDR3 is made up of 13 amino acids. CDR1 is LGHDT, CDR2 YNNKEL, per germline (reference sequence). CDR3 nucleotides: TGTGCCAGCACCGAGGGACCAACCTACGAGCAGTACTTC. Translating it yields CASTEGPTYEQYF.

This clonotype was seen a few times. V and J are TRBV7-9 and TRBJ2-7; D is unclear. The CDR3 length is 13 residues. Between the trimmed V and J ends, which lost 1 base and 9 bases, there was a span of 13 bases. The germline V gene has CDR1 SEHNR and CDR2 FQNEAQ (reference sequence). CDR3 sequence (DNA): TGTGCCAGCAGCTTAGGGACGGTCCGCCCGCAGTACTTC. Translating gives CASSLGTVRPQYF.

The rearrangement joins TRBV20-1 to TRBJ2-1; D is ambiguous. This CDR3 contains 15 residues. V was trimmed by 3 bases and J by 10 bases, leaving 22 bases between them. The V gene's germline CDR1 is DFQATT and CDR2 SNEGSKA (reference sequence). The CDR3 region is CSARNRALMRWEQFF. The CDR3 coding sequence is TGCAGTGCTAGGAACCGGGCCCTAATGAGGTGGGAGCAGTTCTTC.

This sequence joins TRBV7-6 and TRBJ2-5, with TRBD2 matching 8 bases. The CDR3 consists of 14 residues. CDR1 and CDR2 (germline): SGHVS, FNYEAQ. V shed 5 bases and J 3 bases; nucleotides not matched to a gene: 5. CDR3 sequence (DNA): TGTGCCAGCAGCCCACTAGCGGTCAAAGAGACCCAGTACTTC. Residues: CASSPLAVKETQYF.

The rearrangement joins TRBV20-1 to TRBJ2-1; tentatively, D is TRBD1 (5 bases). V shed 0 bases and J shed 6 bases, with 12 bases lying between them. The CDR3 loop spans 14 amino acids. Germline V lookup: CDR1 DFQATT, CDR2 SNEGSKA (reference sequence). The CDR3 nucleotides are TGCAGTGCTAGAGAAGCTAGGGGCCTCAATGAGCAGTTCTTC. Translating it yields CSAREARGLNEQFF.

This clonotype was seen only a few times. The V gene is TRBV9, the J gene TRBJ2-3; 8 nucleotides line up with TRBD2. J was trimmed by 5 bases and V by 1 base; bases with no gene match: 3. The CDR3 sequence is 14 residues long. Germline CDR1 is SGDLS and CDR2 is YYNGEE. CDR3 protein: CASSVRSGRDTQYF. CDR3 in DNA: TGTGCCAGCAGCGTAAGAAGCGGGAGAGATACGCAGTATTTT.

This clonotype was counted only a few times. The chain has TRBV6-2 or TRBV6-3 and TRBJ2-1, with D unresolved. V shed 2 bases and J shed 4 bases, with 6 bases lying between them. The CDR3 is made up of 13 amino acids. Germline CDR1 reads MNHEY; CDR2 reads SVGEGT. CDR3 sequence: CASSYLGYNEQFF. In DNA, the CDR3 is TGTGCCAGCAGTTACCTCGGATACAATGAGCAGTTCTTC.

The chain joins TRBV20-1 to TRBJ2-3; D gene unclear. This CDR3 has 15 amino acids. The V end lost 5 bases, the J end lost 1 base, and 16 bases lay between the germline ends. The germline V gene encodes CDR1 DFQATT and CDR2 SNEGSKA (reference sequence). The CDR3 sequence: CSAPRVPLGTDTQYF. DNA of the CDR3: TGCAGTGCTCCCCGTGTCCCCCTGGGCACAGATACGCAGTATTTT.

V and J are TRBV21-1 and TRBJ2-5; TRBD1 was called by the table and not checked on the DNA. TRBV21-1 is a recognized pseudogene. This CDR3 is built from 14 residues. The CDR3 DNA reads TGTGCCAGCAGCAAAGTAAAGGGCGGGGAGACCCAGTACTTC. Translation: CASSKVKGGETQYF.

The chain combines TRBV10-3 with TRBJ1-5; no definite D call. The CDR3 sequence is 10 residues long. The germline V gene encodes CDR1 ENHRY and CDR2 SYGVKD. The V end was cut by 10 bases, the J end by 8 bases, with 9 bases between. The CDR3 region has the DNA TGTGCCAGTCCGAGGGAGCCCCAGCATTTT. This gives the protein CASPREPQHF.

About this clonotype: The junction shows a germline mismatch at one end, possibly a read error. The CDR3 nucleotides read TGTGCCAGCAGCCAAGCGTTAGCGGCCAATGTGCAGTTCTTC. Translating gives CASSQALAANVQFF. The chain joins TRBV3-1 to TRBJ2-1; D might be TRBD2 (6 bases). Germline V gene sequence: CDR1 LGHDT, CDR2 YNNKEL (reference sequence). The CDR3 is 14 amino acids.

This chain uses TRBV29-1 with TRBJ2-7; 7 nucleotides agree with TRBD1. The CDR3 loop spans 11 amino acids. With 7 bases clipped from V and 3 bases from J, the junction kept 3 bases outside the gene matches. Germline CDR1 reads SQVTM; CDR2 reads ANQGSEA. CDR3 amino acids: CSGQGNYEQYF. DNA of the CDR3: TGCAGCGGACAGGGAAACTACGAGCAGTACTTC.

This sequence joins TRBV29-1 and TRBJ2-2; 10 bases are shared with TRBD1. The trim removed 6 bases at V and 6 bases at J, leaving 7 bases unmatched. From germline, CDR1 is SQVTM and CDR2 ANQGSEA. The CDR3 length is 14 residues. CDR3 in amino acids: CSVRGQGISGELFF. DNA of the CDR3: TGCAGCGTCCGGGGACAGGGGATATCCGGGGAGCTGTTTTTT.

This clonotype was seen only a few times. The gene calls are TRBV6-1 and TRBJ2-1, with unresolved D. This CDR3 has 13 residues. The V end was cut by 8 bases, the J end by 0 bases, with 8 bases between. CDR1 MNHNS and CDR2 SASEGT come from the germline V gene. The CDR3 protein is CASGTDSYNEQFF. CDR3 sequence (DNA): TGTGCCAGCGGCACTGACTCCTACAATGAGCAGTTCTTC.

Only a few counts were recorded for this clonotype. The V gene is TRBV5-1, the J gene TRBJ2-6; the D is unclear. Germline CDR1 SGHRS, CDR2 YFSETQ. The CDR3 runs 14 residues. Trimming stripped 0 bases from V and 2 bases from J, with 3 bases between. This CDR3 reads CASSLAPGANVLTF. The CDR3 DNA is TGCGCCAGCAGCTTGGCACCTGGGGCCAACGTCCTGACTTTC.

This clonotype was seen once. The rearrangement joins TRBV5-1 to TRBJ2-3; weak D call: TRBD2 (5 bases). The germline V gene encodes CDR1 SGHRS and CDR2 YFSETQ. Trimming took 4 bases from V and 0 from J, leaving 12 bases between them. This CDR3 has 15 amino acids. The CDR3 DNA reads as TGCGCCAGCAGCAAGCGACTAACTAGCACAGATACGCAGTATTTT. This gives the protein CASSKRLTSTDTQYF.

This clonotype was seen a handful of times. The J gene is TRBJ1-1, the V gene TRBV7-3; no clear D gene. Trimming shortened V by 2 bases and J by 2 bases, and 18 bases separated the two germline ends. The germline CDR1 and CDR2 sequences are SGHTA and FQGTGA. CDR3 length: 17 residues. CDR3 region: CASSLSHIRDYNTEAFF. CDR3 nucleotides: TGTGCCAGCAGCTTATCTCATATAAGGGATTATAACACTGAAGCTTTCTTT.

In this sample, this clonotype turned up a few times. The chain combines TRBV5-1 with TRBJ2-1; D perhaps matches TRBD2 (6 bases). V was clipped by 5 bases and J by 8 bases, with 11 bases between them. CDR3 length equals 12 residues. Germline-derived CDR1 and CDR2 are SGHRS and YFSETQ. The CDR3 protein is CASSTREDEQFF. The CDR3 DNA follows: TGCGCCAGCAGTACGAGGGAGGATGAGCAGTTCTTC.

In DNA form, the CDR3 reads TGCGCCAGCAACTCGCGCGGTGATCGCCCAGATACGCAGTATTTT. Residues: CASNSRGDRPDTQYF. J is TRBJ2-3 and V is TRBV5-1, with unresolved D. CDR3 length: 15 residues. The V and J ends lost 6 bases and 4 bases respectively, with 18 bases between them. Germline V gene sequence: CDR1 SGHRS, CDR2 YFSETQ.

The chain is built from TRBV7-9 and TRBJ2-5; weak D call: TRBD1 (6 bases). Germline V gene sequence: CDR1 SEHNR, CDR2 FQNEAQ (reference sequence). The V end lost 6 bases, the J end lost 3 bases, and 11 bases lay between the germline ends. The CDR3 covers 13 residues. The CDR3 loop is CASRRTAKETQYF. CDR3 sequence (DNA): TGTGCCAGCAGGCGGACAGCTAAAGAGACCCAGTACTTC.

The chain uses TRBV20-1 and TRBJ2-7; 7 bases are a match to TRBD2. The length of the CDR3 is 13 residues. J gave up 4 bases and V 0 bases, and 3 bases lay outside the gene matches. The germline gives CDR1 DFQATT, CDR2 SNEGSKA (reference sequence). The CDR3 spells CSARDPGGYEQYF. The CDR3 bases are TGCAGTGCTAGAGATCCGGGAGGTTACGAGCAGTACTTC.

This clonotype showed up just a few times. The chain couples TRBV9 to TRBJ2-2, with D hard to call. The germline V and J ends were trimmed by 3 bases and 0 bases, with 15 bases remaining between them. The CDR3 is 17 residues long. Germline V gene lookup returns CDR1 SGDLS and CDR2 YYNGEE. The CDR3 DNA is TGTGCCAGCAGCGGGCCCATGACTGAGGCGAACACCGGGGAGCTGTTTTTT. Translating gives CASSGPMTEANTGELFF.

The J gene is TRBJ2-7, the V gene TRBV20-1; D gene uncertain. Trimming took off 6 bases at V and 2 bases at J, with 17 bases between the two ends. Germline values: CDR1 DFQATT, CDR2 SNEGSKA (reference sequence). This CDR3 region has 14 residues. CDR3 loop: CSARHGAGTYEQYF. As DNA, the CDR3 is TGCAGTGCCCGACATGGTGCTGGAACCTACGAGCAGTACTTC.